A single sample gave rise to the 16 T cell receptor beta chains below, sequenced in a study of OX40 agonist ivuxolimab in advanced cancers. Sequencing used immunoSEQ multiplex PCR; TCRdb keeps in-frame clones, though not all of them. The data show approximately 27,000 clones, 79% seen once. The sample in question was CD4+ or CD8+ T cells sorted from blood, obtained in a trial of the OX40 agonist ivuxolimab. The receptors shown here come from an adult with an advanced solid tumor such as melanoma, head and neck, liver or kidney cancer.

This sequence joins TRBV19 and TRBJ1-2; TRBD1 matches 7 bases. CDR1 and CDR2 from the germline V gene are LNHDA and SQIVND (reference sequence). The CDR3 totals 13 residues. V was pared by 4 bases and J by 4 bases, with 3 bases of the junction left unmatched. Written as DNA, the CDR3 is TGTGCCAGTAGTACGGGACAGATCTATGGCTACACCTTC. It yields the protein CASSTGQIYGYTF.

The CDR3 sequence: CASSPLAGVSYNEQFF. DNA of the CDR3: TGCGCCAGCAGCCCTCTGGCGGGGGTTTCCTACAATGAGCAGTTCTTC. The chain carries TRBV5-1 and TRBJ2-1; 7 nucleotides agree with TRBD2. The V and J ends lost 4 bases and 1 base, in that order; junction bases with no gene match: 8. The germline CDR1 and CDR2 sequences are SGHRS and YFSETQ. The CDR3 loop spans 16 amino acids. Variable domain in full (rest from reference TRBV5-1 and TRBJ2-1): KAGVTQTPRYLIKTRGQQVTLSCSPISGHRSVSWYQQTPGQGLQFLFEYFSETQRNKGNFPGRFSGRQFSNSRSEMNVSTLELGDSALYLCASSPLAGVSYNEQFFGPGTRLTVL.

The chain uses TRBV9 and TRBJ1-2, with 9 positions matching TRBD1. CDR1 and CDR2 (germline): SGDLS, YYNGEE. Trimming removed 3 bases from V and 0 bases from J; junction bases left unmatched: 15. The CDR3 totals 19 residues. The CDR3 nucleotides read TGTGCCAGCAGCGACCGTCACAGGGGGACAGGGTTAGCTAACTATGGCTACACCTTC. This sequence encodes CASSDRHRGTGLANYGYTF.

The genes are TRBV10-1 and TRBJ2-2, with TRBD1 identical over 7 bases. This CDR3 region has 15 residues. V was clipped by 4 bases and J by 4 bases; unmatched bases: 6. The germline CDR1 and CDR2 sequences are WNHNN and SYGVQD (reference sequence). The CDR3 sequence: CASSVRDRATGELFF. The CDR3 DNA follows: TGCGCCAGCAGTGTCCGGGACAGAGCCACCGGGGAGCTGTTTTTT.

This chain connects TRBV10-2 to TRBJ1-6, with D unclear. This CDR3 has 13 residues. V dropped 4 bases and J dropped 3 bases, with 4 bases sitting between them. Germline CDR1 is WSHSY and CDR2 is SAAADI. CDR3 in DNA: TGCGCCAGCAGTGGGAGCTATAATTCACCCCTCCACTTT. Translated: CASSGSYNSPLHF.

The rearrangement uses TRBV28 and TRBJ1-2; the match to TRBD1 covers 7 bases. The CDR3 extends over 17 amino acids. Germline V gene sequence: CDR1 MDHEN, CDR2 SYDVKM. V lost 4 bases to trimming and J lost 4 bases; unmatched junction nucleotides: 15. CDR3: CASSSRDSPHQGYGYTF. In DNA form, the CDR3 reads TGTGCCAGCAGTTCCCGGGACAGTCCTCACCAGGGCTATGGCTACACCTTC.

The rearrangement uses TRBV11-2 and TRBJ1-1; TRBD1 aligns across 7 bases. Germline CDR1 SGHAT, CDR2 FQNNGV. The CDR3 extends over 15 amino acids. J gave up 9 bases and V 3 bases, and 13 bases lay outside the gene matches. The CDR3 sequence is CASSFPDKGARKAFF. The CDR3 DNA reads as TGTGCCAGCAGCTTCCCTGATAAGGGGGCCCGAAAAGCTTTCTTT. Filled out from reference TRBV11-2 and TRBJ1-1, the complete variable domain reads EAGVAQSPRYKIIEKRQSVAFWCNPISGHATLYWYQQILGQGPKLLIQFQNNGVVDDSQLPKDRFSAERLKGVDSTLKIQPAKLEDSAVYLCASSFPDKGARKAFFGQGTRLTVV.

V is TRBV25-1 and J is TRBJ2-7; TRBD1 agrees at 7 bases. Germline trimming cut 6 bases from V and 0 bases from J; bases unmatched to any gene: 5. Germline V gene data show CDR1 as MGHDK and CDR2 as SYGVNS. This CDR3 is 14 amino acids long. CDR3 amino acids: CASRPRQGSYEQYF. In DNA form, the CDR3 reads TGTGCCAGCAGACCCCGACAGGGCTCCTACGAGCAGTACTTC.

CDR3 sequence reads: CASSWGQGNTEAFF. CDR3 in DNA: TGCGCCAGCAGCTGGGGACAGGGGAACACTGAAGCTTTCTTT. V and J are TRBV5-1 and TRBJ1-1; 9 bases fit TRBD1. The ends lost 3 bases at V and 1 base at J; junction bases unmatched: 1. The CDR3 has 14 amino acids. Germline V gene lookup returns CDR1 SGHRS and CDR2 YFSETQ.

The J gene is TRBJ1-4, the V gene TRBV7-9; perhaps TRBD1 as D (5 bases). The CDR3 has 14 residues. Germline V gene lookup returns CDR1 SEHNR and CDR2 FQNEAQ (reference sequence). The V and J ends lost 4 bases and 4 bases respectively, with 10 bases between them. The CDR3 loop reads CASSSKGVNEKLFF. The CDR3 region has the DNA TGTGCCAGCAGCTCGAAAGGGGTTAATGAAAAACTGTTTTTT.

This clone was observed a few times. This CDR3 reads CASSTGSGNTIYF. The CDR3 coding sequence is TGTGCCAGTAGTACGGGGTCTGGAAACACCATATATTTT. This sequence joins TRBV19 and TRBJ1-3; D remains ambiguous. Germline CDR1 and CDR2: LNHDA and SQIVND (reference sequence). V was trimmed by 4 bases and J by 1 base, leaving 5 bases between them. The CDR3 is made up of 13 amino acids.

In its sample, this clone was seen once. The gene calls are TRBV2 and TRBJ1-5; 7 bases line up with TRBD1. This CDR3 has 15 amino acids. In germline, CDR1 is SNHLY, CDR2 FYNNEI. V shed 6 bases and J 0 bases; nucleotides not matched to a gene: 5. The chain's CDR3 is CASRGGTVSNQPQHF. As DNA, the CDR3 is TGTGCCAGCAGAGGAGGGACAGTTAGCAATCAGCCCCAGCATTTT.

V and J are TRBV30 and TRBJ1-2, with a possible D match to TRBD1 (5 bases). V gave up 1 base and J gave up 6 bases, with 12 bases separating them. Germline CDR1 is GTSNPN and CDR2 is SVGIG (reference sequence). The CDR3 sequence is 13 residues long. This chain's CDR3 is CAWSDGGGDGYTF. The CDR3 DNA sequence: TGTGCCTGGAGTGACGGGGGGGGAGATGGCTACACCTTC.

This clone was observed a handful of times. This chain uses TRBV6-1 with TRBJ1-4, with D uncertain. Germline CDR1 is MNHNS and CDR2 is SASEGT. This CDR3 comprises 16 residues. Trimming removed 1 base at V and 4 bases at J, with 13 bases between. Here the CDR3 DNA reads TGTGCCAGCAGTGAAGGGTGGAGGACCCTTAATGAAAAACTGTTTTTT. Translating gives CASSEGWRTLNEKLFF.

The gene calls are TRBV27 and TRBJ2-5, with D possibly matching TRBD2 (6 bases). CDR1 and CDR2 from the germline V gene are MNHEY and SMNVEV (reference sequence). V gave up 2 bases and J gave up 0 bases, with 7 bases separating them. The CDR3 runs 14 residues. The CDR3 DNA follows: TGTGCCAGCAGTTTAGGGGGGTACCAAGAGACCCAGTACTTC. Its translation is CASSLGGYQETQYF.

The DNA of the CDR3 is TGTGCCTCCGGGGAGGGTGGGGTCACTGAAGCTTTCTTT. It is translated as CASGEGGVTEAFF. The chain has TRBV19 and TRBJ1-1; D not certain. Deletions cut 11 bases from V and 4 bases from J, with 17 bases between. CDR3 length equals 13 residues. In germline, CDR1 is LNHDA, CDR2 SQIVND (reference sequence).